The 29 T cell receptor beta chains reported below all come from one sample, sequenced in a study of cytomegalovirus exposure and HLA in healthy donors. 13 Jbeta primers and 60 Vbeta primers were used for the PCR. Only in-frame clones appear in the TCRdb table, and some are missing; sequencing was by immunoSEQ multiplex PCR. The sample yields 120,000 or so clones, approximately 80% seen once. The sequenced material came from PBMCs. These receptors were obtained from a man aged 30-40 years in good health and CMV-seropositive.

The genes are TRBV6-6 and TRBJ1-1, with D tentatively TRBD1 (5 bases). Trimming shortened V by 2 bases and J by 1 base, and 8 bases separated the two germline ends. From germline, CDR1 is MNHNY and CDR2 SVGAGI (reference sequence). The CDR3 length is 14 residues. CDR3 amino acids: CASSYGAENTEAFF. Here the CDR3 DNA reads TGTGCCAGCAGTTACGGGGCGGAGAACACTGAAGCTTTCTTT.

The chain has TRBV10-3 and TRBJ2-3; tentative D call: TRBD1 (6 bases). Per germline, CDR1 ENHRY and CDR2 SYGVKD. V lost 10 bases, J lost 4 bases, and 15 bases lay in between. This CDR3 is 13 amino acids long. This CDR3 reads CATTGIWADTQYF. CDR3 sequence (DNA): TGTGCCACCACAGGGATATGGGCAGATACGCAGTATTTT.

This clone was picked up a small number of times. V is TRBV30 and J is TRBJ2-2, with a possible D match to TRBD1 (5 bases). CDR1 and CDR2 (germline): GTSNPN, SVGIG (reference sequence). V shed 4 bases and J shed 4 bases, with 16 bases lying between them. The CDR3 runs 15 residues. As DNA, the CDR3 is TGTGCCTGGAACAAAGGGGCCTGGGGCACCGGGGAGCTGTTTTTT. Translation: CAWNKGAWGTGELFF.

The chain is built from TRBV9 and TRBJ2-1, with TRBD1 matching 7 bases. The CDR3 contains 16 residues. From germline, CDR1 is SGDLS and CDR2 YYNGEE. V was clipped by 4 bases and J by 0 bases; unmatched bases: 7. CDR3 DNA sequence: TGTGCCAGCAGCCCTCGACAGGGTCGCTCCTACAATGAGCAGTTCTTC. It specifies CASSPRQGRSYNEQFF.

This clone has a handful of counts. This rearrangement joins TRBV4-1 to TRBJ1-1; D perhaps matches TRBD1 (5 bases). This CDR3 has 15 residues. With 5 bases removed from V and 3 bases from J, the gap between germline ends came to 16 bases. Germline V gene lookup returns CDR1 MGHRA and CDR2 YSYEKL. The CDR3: CASSSRPGGDTEAFF. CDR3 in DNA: TGCGCCAGCAGCTCGCGCCCGGGAGGGGACACTGAAGCTTTCTTT.

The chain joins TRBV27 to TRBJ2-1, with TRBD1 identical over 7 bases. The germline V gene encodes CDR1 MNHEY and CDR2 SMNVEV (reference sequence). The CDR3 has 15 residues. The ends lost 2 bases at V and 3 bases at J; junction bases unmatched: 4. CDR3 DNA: TGTGCCAGCAGTTTAAGGGCAGGGGGCTACAATGAGCAGTTCTTC. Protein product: CASSLRAGGYNEQFF.

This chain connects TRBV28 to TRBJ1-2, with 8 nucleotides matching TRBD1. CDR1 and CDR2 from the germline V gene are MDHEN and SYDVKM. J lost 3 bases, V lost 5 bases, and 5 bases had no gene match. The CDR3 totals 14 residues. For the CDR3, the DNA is TGTGCCAGCAGTCCAGACAGGGGCCACTATGGCTACACCTTC. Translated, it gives CASSPDRGHYGYTF.

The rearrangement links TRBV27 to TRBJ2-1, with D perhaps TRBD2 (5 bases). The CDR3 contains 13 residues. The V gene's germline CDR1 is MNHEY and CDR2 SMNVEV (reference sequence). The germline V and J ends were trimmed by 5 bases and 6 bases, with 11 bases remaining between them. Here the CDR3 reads CASSRQTSNEQFF. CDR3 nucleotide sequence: TGTGCCAGCAGTCGACAAACTAGCAATGAGCAGTTCTTC.

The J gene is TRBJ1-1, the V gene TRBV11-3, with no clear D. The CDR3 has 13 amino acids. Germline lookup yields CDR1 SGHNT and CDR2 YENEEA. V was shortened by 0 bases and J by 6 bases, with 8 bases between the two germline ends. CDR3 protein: CASSLDLFSEAFF. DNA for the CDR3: TGTGCCAGCAGCTTAGATCTTTTCTCTGAAGCTTTCTTT.

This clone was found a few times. CDR3 loop: CASSNEEVKTAYEQYF. In DNA, the CDR3 is TGTGCCAGCAGCAACGAGGAGGTTAAAACGGCCTACGAGCAGTACTTC. This chain joins TRBV21-1 and TRBJ2-7; the D call in the table, TRBD2, was not verified against the DNA. TRBV21-1 is designated a pseudogene. The CDR3 totals 16 residues.

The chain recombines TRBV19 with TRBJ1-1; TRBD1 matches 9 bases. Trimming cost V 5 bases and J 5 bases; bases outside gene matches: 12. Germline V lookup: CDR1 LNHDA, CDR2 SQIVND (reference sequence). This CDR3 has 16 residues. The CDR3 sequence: CASSLGTGFDRTEAFF. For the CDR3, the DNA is TGTGCCAGTAGTCTTGGGACAGGGTTTGATCGGACTGAAGCTTTCTTT.

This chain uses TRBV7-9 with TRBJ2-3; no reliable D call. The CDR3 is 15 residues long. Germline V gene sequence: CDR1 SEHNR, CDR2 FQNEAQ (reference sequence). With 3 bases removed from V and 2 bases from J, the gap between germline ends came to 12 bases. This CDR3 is CASSFGRPFTDTQYF. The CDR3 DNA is TGTGCCAGCAGCTTCGGCAGGCCCTTCACAGATACGCAGTATTTT.

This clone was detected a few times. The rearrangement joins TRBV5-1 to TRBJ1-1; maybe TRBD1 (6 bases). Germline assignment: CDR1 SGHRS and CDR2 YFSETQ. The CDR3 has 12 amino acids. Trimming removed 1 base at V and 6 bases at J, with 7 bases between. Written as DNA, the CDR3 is TGCGCCAGCAGCTTGACAGGGTCTGAAGCTTTCTTT. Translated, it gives CASSLTGSEAFF.

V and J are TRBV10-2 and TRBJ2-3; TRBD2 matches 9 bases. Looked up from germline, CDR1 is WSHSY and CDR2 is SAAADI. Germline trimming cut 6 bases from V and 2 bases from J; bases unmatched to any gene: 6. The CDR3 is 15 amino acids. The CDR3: CASSKTSGFTDTQYF. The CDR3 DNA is TGCGCCAGCAGCAAAACTAGCGGGTTCACAGATACGCAGTATTTT.

CDR3 loop: CASSVERGNTIYF. CDR3 nucleotide sequence: TGTGCCAGCAGCGTAGAACGGGGAAACACCATATATTTT. V gene TRBV9 combines with J gene TRBJ1-3; D uncertain. This CDR3 comprises 13 residues. Germline V gives CDR1 SGDLS, CDR2 YYNGEE. Trimming took off 0 bases at V and 4 bases at J, with 5 bases between the two ends. Full variable domain (outside the CDR3, taken from reference TRBV9 and TRBJ1-3): DSGVTQTPKHLITATGQRVTLRCSPRSGDLSVYWYQQSLDQGLQFLIQYYNGEERAKGNILERFSAQQFPDLHSELNLSSLELGDSALYFCASSVERGNTIYFGEGSWLTVV.

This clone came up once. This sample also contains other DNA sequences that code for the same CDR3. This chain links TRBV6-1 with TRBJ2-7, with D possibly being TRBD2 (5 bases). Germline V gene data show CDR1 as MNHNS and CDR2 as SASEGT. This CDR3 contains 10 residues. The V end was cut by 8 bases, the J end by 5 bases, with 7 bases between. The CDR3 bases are TGTGCCAGCGTGGAGGACGAGCAGTACTTC. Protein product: CASVEDEQYF.

This CDR3 is CAISTGSSVTETQYF. The CDR3 nucleotides are TGTGCCATCAGTACAGGGAGTTCTGTGACGGAGACCCAGTACTTC. The chain joins TRBV10-3 to TRBJ2-5, with a weak D call TRBD1 (6 bases). The germline V gene encodes CDR1 ENHRY and CDR2 SYGVKD. This CDR3 spans 15 amino acids. V lost 5 bases and J 5 bases, leaving 18 bases between the germline ends.

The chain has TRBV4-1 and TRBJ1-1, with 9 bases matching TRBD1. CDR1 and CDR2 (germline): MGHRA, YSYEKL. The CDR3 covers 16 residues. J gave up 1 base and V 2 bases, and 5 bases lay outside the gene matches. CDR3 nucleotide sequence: TGCGCCAGCAGCCAAATCCAGGACAGGGGGAACACTGAAGCTTTCTTT. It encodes CASSQIQDRGNTEAFF.

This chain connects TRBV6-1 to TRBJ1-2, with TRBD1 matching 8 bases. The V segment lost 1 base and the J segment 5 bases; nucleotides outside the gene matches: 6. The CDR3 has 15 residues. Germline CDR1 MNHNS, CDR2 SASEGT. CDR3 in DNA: TGTGCCAGCAGTGAAGGGACAGGGTGGGATTATGGCTACACCTTC. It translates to CASSEGTGWDYGYTF.

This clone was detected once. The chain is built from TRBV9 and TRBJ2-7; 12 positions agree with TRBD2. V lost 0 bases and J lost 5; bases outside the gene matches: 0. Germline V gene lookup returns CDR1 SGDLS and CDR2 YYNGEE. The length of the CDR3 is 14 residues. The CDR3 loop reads CASSVGLAGDEQYF. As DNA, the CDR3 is TGTGCCAGCAGCGTAGGACTAGCGGGAGACGAGCAGTACTTC.

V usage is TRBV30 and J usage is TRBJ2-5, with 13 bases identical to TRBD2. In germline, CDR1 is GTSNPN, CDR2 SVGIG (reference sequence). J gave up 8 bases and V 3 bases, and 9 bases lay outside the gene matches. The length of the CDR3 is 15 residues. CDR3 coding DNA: TGTGCCTGGAGCTTGGGACTAGCGGGGCCCGAAACCCAGTACTTC. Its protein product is CAWSLGLAGPETQYF.

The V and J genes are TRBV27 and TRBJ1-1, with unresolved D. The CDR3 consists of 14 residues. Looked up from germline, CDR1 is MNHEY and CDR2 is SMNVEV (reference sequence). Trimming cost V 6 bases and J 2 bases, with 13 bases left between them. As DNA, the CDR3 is TGTGCCAGCAGCCCCGGAGGAACCAACACTGAAGCTTTCTTT. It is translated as CASSPGGTNTEAFF.

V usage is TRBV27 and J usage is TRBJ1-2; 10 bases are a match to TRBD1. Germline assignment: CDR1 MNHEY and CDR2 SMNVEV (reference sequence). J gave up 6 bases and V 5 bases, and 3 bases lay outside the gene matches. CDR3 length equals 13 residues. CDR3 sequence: CASSQGQGNGYTF. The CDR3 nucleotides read TGTGCCAGCAGTCAGGGACAGGGGAATGGCTACACCTTC.

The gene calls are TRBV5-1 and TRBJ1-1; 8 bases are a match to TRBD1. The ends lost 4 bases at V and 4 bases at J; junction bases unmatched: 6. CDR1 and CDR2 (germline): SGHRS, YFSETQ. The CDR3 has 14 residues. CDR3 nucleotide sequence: TGCGCCAGCAGCGGGGGACAGGTACGCACTGAAGCTTTCTTT. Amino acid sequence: CASSGGQVRTEAFF. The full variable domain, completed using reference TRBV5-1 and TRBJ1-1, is KAGVTQTPRYLIKTRGQQVTLSCSPISGHRSVSWYQQTPGQGLQFLFEYFSETQRNKGNFPGRFSGRQFSNSRSEMNVSTLELGDSALYLCASSGGQVRTEAFFGQGTRLTVV.

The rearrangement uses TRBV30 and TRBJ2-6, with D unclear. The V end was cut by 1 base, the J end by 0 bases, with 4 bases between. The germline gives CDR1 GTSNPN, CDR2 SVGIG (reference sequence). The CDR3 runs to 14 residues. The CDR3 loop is CAWSGLSGANVLTF. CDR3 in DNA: TGTGCCTGGAGTGGGCTCTCTGGGGCCAACGTCCTGACTTTC.

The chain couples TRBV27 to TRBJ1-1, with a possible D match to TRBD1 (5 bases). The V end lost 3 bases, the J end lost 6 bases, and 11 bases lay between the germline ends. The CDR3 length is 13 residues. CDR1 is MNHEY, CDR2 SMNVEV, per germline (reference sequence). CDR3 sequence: CASSLGGAAEAFF. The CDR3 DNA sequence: TGTGCCAGCAGTTTGGGAGGGGCGGCTGAAGCTTTCTTT.

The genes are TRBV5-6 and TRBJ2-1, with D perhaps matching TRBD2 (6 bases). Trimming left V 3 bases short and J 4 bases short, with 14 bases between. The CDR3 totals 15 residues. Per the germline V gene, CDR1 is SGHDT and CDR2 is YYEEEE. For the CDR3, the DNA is TGTGCCAGCAGCTCACTAGCCAGCCCGTACAATGAGCAGTTCTTC. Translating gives CASSSLASPYNEQFF.

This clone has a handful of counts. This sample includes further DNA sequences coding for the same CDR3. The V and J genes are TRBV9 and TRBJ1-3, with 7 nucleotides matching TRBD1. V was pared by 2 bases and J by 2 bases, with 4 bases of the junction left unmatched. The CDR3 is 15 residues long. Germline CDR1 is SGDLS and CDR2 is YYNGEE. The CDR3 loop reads CASSVETGTGNTIYF. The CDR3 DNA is TGTGCCAGCAGCGTGGAGACAGGGACTGGAAACACCATATATTTT.

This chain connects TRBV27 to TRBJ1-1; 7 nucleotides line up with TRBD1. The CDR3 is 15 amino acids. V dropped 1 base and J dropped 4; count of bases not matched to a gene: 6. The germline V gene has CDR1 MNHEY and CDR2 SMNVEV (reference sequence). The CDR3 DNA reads TGTGCCAGCAGTTTATTTCAGGGGGTCGGCACTGAAGCTTTCTTT. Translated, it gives CASSLFQGVGTEAFF.